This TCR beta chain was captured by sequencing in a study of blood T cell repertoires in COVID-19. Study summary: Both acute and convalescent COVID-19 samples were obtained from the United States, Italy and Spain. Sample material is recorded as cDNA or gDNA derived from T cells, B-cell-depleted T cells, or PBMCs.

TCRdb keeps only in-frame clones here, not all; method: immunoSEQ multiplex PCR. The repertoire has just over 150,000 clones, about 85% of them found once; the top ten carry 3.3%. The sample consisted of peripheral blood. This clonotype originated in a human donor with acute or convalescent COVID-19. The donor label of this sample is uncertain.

The CDR3 sequence: CASSQGVDRVRVVAFF. The CDR3 bases are TGCGCCAGCAGTCAAGGGGTAGACAGGGTGAGGGTGGTTGCTTTCTTT. The chain employs TRBV23-1 and TRBJ1-1; 7 nucleotides agree with TRBD1. TRBV23-1 is placed among ORFs of uncertain function. The CDR3 consists of 16 residues. J lost 11 bases, V lost 2 bases, and 17 bases had no gene match.